What follows are 6 T cell receptor beta chains derived from one specimen sequenced in a study of control samples from healthy donors and cancer patients. TCRdb keeps only in-frame clones here, not all; method: immunoSEQ multiplex PCR. Seen here are around 120,000 clones, about 95% observed once, and the top ten hold 3.6%. Sequenced: blood. The receptors were sampled from a man aged 30 to 45 in good health.

The chain recombines TRBV4-1 with TRBJ1-6, with D unclear. Trimming took off 1 base at V and 0 bases at J, with 13 bases between the two ends. Germline V CDR1 and CDR2: MGHRA, YSYEKL. CDR3 length equals 18 residues. The CDR3 DNA follows: TGCGCCAGCAGCCAAGTAGGGCAGGAGAACTCCTATAATTCACCCCTCCACTTT. This sequence encodes CASSQVGQENSYNSPLHF.

V usage is TRBV5-1 and J usage is TRBJ2-7; 16 positions match TRBD2. The V segment lost 4 bases and the J segment 4 bases; nucleotides outside the gene matches: 5. The CDR3 runs to 16 residues. CDR1 is SGHRS and CDR2 is YFSETQ in the germline V gene. For the CDR3, the DNA is TGCGCCAGCAGCGTAGGGACTAGCGGGGGGGCTTACGAGCAGTACTTC. Amino acids: CASSVGTSGGAYEQYF.

The J gene is TRBJ1-1, the V gene TRBV4-2; D remains unclear. The ends were cut back, 0 bases at V and 1 base at J, with 9 bases in the middle. Germline V CDR1 and CDR2: LGHNA, YNFKEQ. The CDR3 has 15 residues. CDR3 nucleotides: TGTGCCAGCAGCCAAGATGGATACCCGAACACTGAAGCTTTCTTT. Protein sequence: CASSQDGYPNTEAFF.

The gene calls are TRBV2 and TRBJ2-1; 11 nucleotides line up with TRBD2. CDR3 length equals 20 residues. V trimming: 9 bases; J trimming: 12 bases; junction bases outside the gene matches: 31. Germline V gives CDR1 SNHLY, CDR2 FYNNEI. Here the CDR3 reads CARWVMGRSQLAGALPVQFF. In nucleotides, the CDR3 is TGTGCCAGATGGGTAATGGGACGGAGCCAACTAGCGGGGGCCCTACCCGTGCAGTTCTTC.

Only one count was recorded for this clone. This chain connects TRBV5-1 to TRBJ2-7; TRBD1 matches 10 bases. Germline CDR1 is SGHRS and CDR2 is YFSETQ. CDR3 size: 15 residues. V was clipped by 3 bases and J by 0 bases; unmatched bases: 3. CDR3 amino acids: CASSWGTGASYEQYF. The CDR3 DNA sequence: TGCGCCAGCAGCTGGGGGACAGGGGCCTCCTACGAGCAGTACTTC.

The genes are TRBV29-1 and TRBJ1-1, with D unclear. The CDR3 runs to 13 residues. From germline, CDR1 is SQVTM and CDR2 ANQGSEA. Trimming left V 4 bases short and J 1 base short, with 10 bases between. CDR3 sequence (DNA): TGCAGCGTTGTGGCCCGAGCGAACACTGAAGCTTTCTTT. Its protein is CSVVARANTEAFF. The full variable domain, in which reference TRBV29-1 and TRBJ1-1 provide the parts outside the CDR3, is SAVISQKPSRDICQRGTSLTIQCQVDSQVTMMFWYRQQPGQSLTLIATANQGSEATYESGFVIDKFPISRPNLTFSTLTVSNMSPEDSSIYLCSVVARANTEAFFGQGTRLTVV.